This T cell receptor (beta chain) comes out of a study of CD8 T cells in Susac syndrome. The authors reverse transcribed 0.5 to 1 ug RNA with random hexamers. TCRdb independently ran MiXCR on the immunoSEQ multiplex PCR reads; one entry per CDR3 protein. This table holds tens of thousands of distinct CDR3 sequences, about 91% found once. The sequence was obtained from a human donor in good health. The sequenced sample consisted of CD8+ T cells from PBMCs.

CDR3 region: CASSTQDYEQYF. CDR3 in DNA: TGTGCCAGCAGCACGCAGGATTACGAGCAGTACTTC. The chain employs TRBV6-2 or TRBV6-3 and TRBJ2-7, with no clear D. V was shortened by 6 bases and J by 4 bases, with 10 bases between the two germline ends. The germline V gene encodes CDR1 MNHEY and CDR2 SVGEGT. CDR3 length equals 12 residues.